This record looks at one T cell receptor beta chain sequence and its context. As yet, its antigen is unknown. This sample stems from a study of cytomegalovirus exposure and HLA in healthy donors. This CDR3 is built from 13 residues. Germline V gives CDR1 MNHEY, CDR2 SVGAGI. Trimming cost V 0 bases and J 12 bases; bases outside gene matches: 7. Study conclusions and caveats: Most TCR sequences were seen very rarely across donors, but some public TCRs occurred in many. According to a later analysis, TCR clusters from the first cohort tended to co-occur in the 120 or so validation repertoires. Researchers reported that a few CMV-associated chains were confirmed in vitro as CMV antigen-specific.

This table comes from immunoSEQ multiplex PCR, and its TCRdb copy is limited to in-frame clones, with some not included. Seen here are about 88,000 clones, roughly 84% observed once, and the top ten hold roughly an eighth. J is TRBJ1-2 and V is TRBV6-5, with 7 bases lining up with TRBD1. The TCR originated in a woman aged 18-35 years in good health and CMV-seropositive. Sample: PBMCs. In DNA, the CDR3 is TGTGCCAGCAGTTACTCAATGACAGGGTTAAACACCTTC. Protein sequence: CASSYSMTGLNTF.